There are many counts of the clone carrying this TCR beta chain. The target antigen is unknown. The sample comes from a study of Graves' ophthalmopathy and Graves' hyperthyroidism. Study overall: Prior to any treatment, peripheral blood was collected at the time of initial diagnosis. General study points: Ophthalmopathy progression was predicted with 70.59% sensitivity and around 78% specificity. A majority of expanded thyroid clonotypes exceeding 0.001 frequency were likewise present in blood.

Using RNA transcripts, the TCR beta CDR3 regions were amplified. HTBI-primed RT-PCR formed the first round, and a multiplex PCR formed the second. One entry per CDR3 protein results from TCRdb running MiXCR on the multiplex PCR reads. This sample has 300,000 to 400,000 distinct CDR3 sequences, with 17% found just once. Germline CDR1 and CDR2: SGHTA and FQGNSA. V lost 6 bases and J lost 0; bases outside the gene matches: 11. This CDR3 comprises 18 residues. The sample comprised peripheral blood. V is TRBV7-2 and J is TRBJ2-6, with TRBD2 identical over 7 bases. This clonotype was sampled from an adult woman with stable Graves' hyperthyroidism. This chain's CDR3 is CASRYAGGIGSGANVLTF. For the CDR3, the DNA is TGTGCCAGCAGATACGCCGGGGGGATTGGCTCTGGGGCCAACGTCCTGACTTTC.